This T cell receptor (beta chain) was identified in a study of cytomegalovirus exposure and HLA in healthy donors. Study-wide background: Unique TCR beta sequences numbering some 110 million came from 150 million to 200 million T cells in an earlier analysis. Study-wide results and caveats: A later analysis appeared to link common viral pathogens to several of the most significant clusters. Researchers left out some V segments, among them TRBV6-2 and TRBV6-3, as indistinguishable.

From germline, CDR1 is SGHTA and CDR2 FQGTGA. The CDR3 loop spans 13 amino acids. 13 Jbeta primers and 60 Vbeta primers were used for the PCR. Clones were read by immunoSEQ multiplex PCR, and TCRdb kept only the in-frame ones, dropping some. The sample holds over 100,000 clones; approximately 81% are singletons and the top ten take 2.5% to 3.5%. Comment on this clone: Its target is not known.

V and J are TRBV7-3 and TRBJ2-5; weak D call: TRBD2 (5 bases). The J call may be mistaken, given a closer DNA end match to TRBJ2-7. Sequenced sample: PBMCs. This TCR came from a woman between 18 and 29 years old in good health and CMV-seropositive. CDR3 in amino acids: CASSREGINEQYF. The DNA for the CDR3 is TGTGCCAGCAGCCGCGAGGGAATTAACGAGCAGTACTTC.